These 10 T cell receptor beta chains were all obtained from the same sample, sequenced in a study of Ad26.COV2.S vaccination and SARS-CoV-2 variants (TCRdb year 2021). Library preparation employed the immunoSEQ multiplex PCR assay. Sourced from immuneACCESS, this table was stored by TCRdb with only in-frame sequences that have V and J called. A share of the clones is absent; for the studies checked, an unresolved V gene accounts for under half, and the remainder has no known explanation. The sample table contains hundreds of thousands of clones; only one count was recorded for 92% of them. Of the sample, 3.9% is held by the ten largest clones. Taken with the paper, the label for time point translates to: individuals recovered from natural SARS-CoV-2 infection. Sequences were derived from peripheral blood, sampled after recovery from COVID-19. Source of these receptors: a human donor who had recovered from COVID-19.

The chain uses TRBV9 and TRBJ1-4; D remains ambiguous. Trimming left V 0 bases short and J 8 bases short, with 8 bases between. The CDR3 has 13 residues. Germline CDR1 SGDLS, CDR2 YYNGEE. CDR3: CASSVEVGEKLFF. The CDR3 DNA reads TGTGCCAGCAGCGTAGAGGTCGGAGAAAAACTGTTTTTT. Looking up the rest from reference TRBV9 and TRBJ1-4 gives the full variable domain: DSGVTQTPKHLITATGQRVTLRCSPRSGDLSVYWYQQSLDQGLQFLIQYYNGEERAKGNILERFSAQQFPDLHSELNLSSLELGDSALYFCASSVEVGEKLFFGSGTQLSVL.

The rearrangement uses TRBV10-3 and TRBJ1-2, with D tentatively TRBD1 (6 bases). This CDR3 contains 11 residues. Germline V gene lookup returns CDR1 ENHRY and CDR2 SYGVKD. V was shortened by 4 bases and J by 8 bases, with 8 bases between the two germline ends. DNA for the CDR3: TGTGCCATCAGTGTTGGACAGGGCTACACCTTC. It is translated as CAISVGQGYTF.

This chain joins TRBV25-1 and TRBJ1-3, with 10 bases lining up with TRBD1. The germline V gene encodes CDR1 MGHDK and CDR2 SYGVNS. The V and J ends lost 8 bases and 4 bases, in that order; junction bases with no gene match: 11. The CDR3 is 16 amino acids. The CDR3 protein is CASRGFGTGVGNTIYF. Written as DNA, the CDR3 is TGTGCCAGCCGCGGGTTCGGGACAGGGGTCGGAAACACCATATATTTT.

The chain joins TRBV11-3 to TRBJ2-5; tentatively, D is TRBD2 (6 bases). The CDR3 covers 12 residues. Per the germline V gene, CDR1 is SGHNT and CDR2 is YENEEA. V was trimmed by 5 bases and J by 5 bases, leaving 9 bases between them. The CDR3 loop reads CASSPGEETQYF. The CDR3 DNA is TGTGCCAGCAGCCCGGGGGAGGAGACCCAGTACTTC. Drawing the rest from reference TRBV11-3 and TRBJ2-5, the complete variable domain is EAGVVQSPRYKIIEKKQPVAFWCNPISGHNTLYWYLQNLGQGPELLIRYENEEAVDDSQLPKDRFSAERLKGVDSTLKIQPAELGDSAVYLCASSPGEETQYFGPGTRLLVL.

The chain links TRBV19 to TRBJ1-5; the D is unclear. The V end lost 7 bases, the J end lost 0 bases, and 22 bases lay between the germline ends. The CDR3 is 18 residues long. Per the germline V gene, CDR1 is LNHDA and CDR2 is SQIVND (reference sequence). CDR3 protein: CASTDVGTGFASNQPQHF. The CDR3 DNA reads TGTGCCAGTACGGATGTGGGTACGGGGTTCGCTAGCAATCAGCCCCAGCATTTT.

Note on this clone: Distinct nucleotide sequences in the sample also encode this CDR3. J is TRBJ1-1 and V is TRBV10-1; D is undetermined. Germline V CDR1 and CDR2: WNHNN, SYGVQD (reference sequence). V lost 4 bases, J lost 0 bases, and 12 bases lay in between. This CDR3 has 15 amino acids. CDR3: CASSASTGMNTEAFF. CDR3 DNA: TGCGCCAGCAGTGCATCGACGGGCATGAACACTGAAGCTTTCTTT.

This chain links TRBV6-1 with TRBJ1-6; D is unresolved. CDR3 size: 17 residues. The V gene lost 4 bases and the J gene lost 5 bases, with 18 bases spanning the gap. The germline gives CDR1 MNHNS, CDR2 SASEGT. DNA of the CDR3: TGTGCCAGCAGTGCCACACACTTTCCCCCCAATAATTCACCCCTCCACTTT. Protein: CASSATHFPPNNSPLHF.

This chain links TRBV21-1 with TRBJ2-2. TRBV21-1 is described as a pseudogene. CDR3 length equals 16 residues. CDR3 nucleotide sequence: TGTGCCAGCAGCAAACGGGCAGAGACGACTACCGGGGAGCTGTTTTTT. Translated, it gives CASSKRAETTTGELFF.

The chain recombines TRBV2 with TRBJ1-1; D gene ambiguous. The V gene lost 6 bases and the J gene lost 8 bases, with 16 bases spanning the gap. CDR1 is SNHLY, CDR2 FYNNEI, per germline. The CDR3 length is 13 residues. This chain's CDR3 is CASRLGRGLEAFF. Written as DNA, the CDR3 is TGTGCCAGCAGATTAGGCCGTGGGTTAGAAGCTTTCTTT.

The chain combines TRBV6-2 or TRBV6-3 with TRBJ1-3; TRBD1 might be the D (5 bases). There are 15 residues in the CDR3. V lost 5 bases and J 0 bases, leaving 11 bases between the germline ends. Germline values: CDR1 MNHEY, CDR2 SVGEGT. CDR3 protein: CASSPQGYSGNTIYF. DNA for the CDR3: TGTGCCAGCAGTCCCCAGGGATACTCTGGAAACACCATATATTTT.